This record covers a single TCR beta chain. The data stem from a study of blood T cell repertoires in COVID-19. Sequenced by immunoSEQ multiplex PCR; TCRdb stores in-frame clones only, minus some. The sample gives about 410,000 clones, 80% to 95% of which show up once; roughly 0.66% is in the top ten. This CDR3 has 12 amino acids. CDR1 and CDR2 (germline): SEHNR, FQNEAQ (reference sequence). Unmatched junction bases numbered 7, after V lost 5 bases and J lost 11 bases. This clonotype was sampled from a man between 18 and 29 years old who had recovered from COVID-19. Specimen: PBMCs or T cells enriched from blood (not recorded which). The V gene is TRBV7-9, the J gene TRBJ1-1; 8 bases align to TRBD1. The CDR3: CASSLKGQVAFF. As DNA, the CDR3 is TGTGCCAGCAGCCTAAAGGGACAGGTGGCTTTCTTT.